A selection of T cell receptor beta chains follows, all from one sample in a study of metastatic and nonmetastatic thyroid tumors. TCRdb re-called the PCR reads via MiXCR. The data contain roughly 40,000 clones, under 20% of them seen just once; the ten biggest clones take up around 20%. Material: blood. Receptors originate from a female donor with papillary thyroid cancer or a benign thyroid nodule (not recorded which). Some clones in this sample may be carry-over from other donors' samples. Each CDR3 is given with its conserved first and last residue. A D gene is named only where the DNA matches it firmly. Clone size appears in some rows only: once, few, many, or a class for an expanded clone.

cdr3_nt | cdr3_aa | d_call | clone_size | j_call | v_call
TGTGCCTGGAGCGCCGGACTAGCGGGAGCCAATGAGCAGTTCTTC | CAWSAGLAGANEQFF | TRBD2 | many | TRBJ2-1 | TRBV30
TGTGCCAGCAGTCGGAGAAAGGACAGGGCAATGAATCAGCCCCAGCATTTT | CASSRRKDRAMNQPQHF | TRBD1 | . | TRBJ1-5 | TRBV6-1
TGTGCCAGCAGCGTAAACCAACGACTAGCGACCACCTACAATGAGCAGTTCTTC | CASSVNQRLATTYNEQFF | TRBD2 | many | TRBJ2-1 | TRBV9
TGCAGTGCCCCGGGACAGATGAACACTGAAGCTTTCTTT | CSAPGQMNTEAFF | TRBD1 | many | TRBJ1-1 | TRBV20-1
TGTGCCAGCTCCCGGGGGGAAAAGTACGAGCAGTACTTC | CASSRGEKYEQYF | TRBD2 | many | TRBJ2-7 | TRBV18
TGTGCCAGCAGCTTGCTCCTAGCGGGCCGCACAGATACGCAGTATTTT | CASSLLLAGRTDTQYF | TRBD2 | many | TRBJ2-3 | TRBV5-4
TGTGCCAGCAGAGTAGGGGAAGACGCCGGGGAGCTGTTTTTT | CASRVGEDAGELFF | . | many | TRBJ2-2 | TRBV12-3/TRBV12-4
TGTGCCAGCAGTCAGGACGCTCGGGACACTGACTATGGCTACACCTTC | CASSQDARDTDYGYTF | . | few | TRBJ1-2 | TRBV28
TGTGCCAGCAGTTGGATACGGGGGAACACTGAAGCTTTCTTT | CASSWIRGNTEAFF | . | many | TRBJ1-1 | TRBV27
TGTGCCAGCAGCCGACAGAGTCAAGAGACCCAGTACTTC | CASSRQSQETQYF | . | many | TRBJ2-5 | TRBV7-7
TGTGCCAGCAGCTCTGAGGGGCAGGGATGGGCAGATACGCAGTATTTT | CASSSEGQGWADTQYF | . | few | TRBJ2-3 | TRBV6-1
TGTGCCAGCAGCTTAGCGGGACGGACAGAGCAGTACTTC | CASSLAGRTEQYF | . | . | TRBJ2-7 | TRBV7-8
TGTGCCAGCAGTCCACCTACCGGGGAGCTGTTTTTT | CASSPPTGELFF | . | . | TRBJ2-2 | TRBV6-1
TGTGCCAGCACCAGGGGGCTCTACGAGCAGTACTTC | CASTRGLYEQYF | TRBD1 | medium-sized | TRBJ2-7 | TRBV6-1
TGTGCCAGCAGTAAGACAGGGGGGGACGGCTACACCTTC | CASSKTGGDGYTF | TRBD1 | many | TRBJ1-2 | TRBV28
TGTGCCAGCAGTGAACAGGTGGGCTCTGGAAACACCATATATTTT | CASSEQVGSGNTIYF | . | many | TRBJ1-3 | TRBV6-1
TGTGCCAGCAGTTTGAACATCGGAAGCAATCAGCCCCAGCATTTT | CASSLNIGSNQPQHF | . | few | TRBJ1-5 | TRBV27
TGTGCCACCAGTGGGACAGGGCTGACCGGGGAGCTGTTTTTT | CATSGTGLTGELFF | TRBD1 | many | TRBJ2-2 | TRBV24-1
TGTGCCAGCACCCGGGGATATAGCAATCAGCCCCAGCATTTT | CASTRGYSNQPQHF | . | few | TRBJ1-5 | TRBV2
TGTGCCAGCAGGTGGACACCGAGTAACTATGGCTACACCTTC | CASRWTPSNYGYTF | . | few | TRBJ1-2 | TRBV6-6
TGTGCCAGCCTGACAGAAGCTAACTATGGCTACACCTTC | CASLTEANYGYTF | . | many | TRBJ1-2 | TRBV6-1
TGCGCCAGCAGCCTAGGGACGTACGGGGAGCTGTTTTTT | CASSLGTYGELFF | . | . | TRBJ2-2 | TRBV4-1
TGTGCCAGCAGCGAACAGGGGTTTGGCGGCTACACCTTC | CASSEQGFGGYTF | TRBD1 | many | TRBJ1-2 | TRBV2
TGTGCCAGCAGCTGGGGGACTAGCGGGAGTTGGTACGAGCAGTACTTC | CASSWGTSGSWYEQYF | TRBD2 | many | TRBJ2-7 | TRBV5-4
TGTGCCACTACAGGGTCCATGAACACTGAAGCTTTCTTT | CATTGSMNTEAFF | . | many | TRBJ1-1 | TRBV19
TGCAGTGCTCCTTATAGTTGGACCCAGTACTTC | CSAPYSWTQYF | . | many | TRBJ2-5 | TRBV20-1
TGTGCCAGCAGTTACAGGGGGGCGGAAGCTTTCTTT | CASSYRGAEAFF | TRBD1 | many | TRBJ1-1 | TRBV12-3/TRBV12-4
TGTGCCAGCAGTGAAGTAAGCGGGAGGTTAGGAGGCAATGAGCAGTTCTTC | CASSEVSGRLGGNEQFF | TRBD2 | . | TRBJ2-1 | TRBV6-1
TGTGCCAGCAGACCAGCGGGAGGGGGCACAGATACGCAGTATTTT | CASRPAGGGTDTQYF | TRBD2 | medium-sized | TRBJ2-3 | TRBV6-1
TGCAGTGCTGAGACTAGCGGGAGGGCCTACAATGAGCAGTTCTTC | CSAETSGRAYNEQFF | TRBD2 | many | TRBJ2-1 | TRBV20-1
TGTGCCAGCGGAAGGGCAGGGGGCTCTGGGGCCAACGTCCTGACTTTC | CASGRAGGSGANVLTF | TRBD1 | . | TRBJ2-6 | TRBV27
TGTGCCAGCAGTTTATCGGGACTCAACTATGGCTACACCTTC | CASSLSGLNYGYTF | . | . | TRBJ1-2 | TRBV27
TGTGCCAGCAGCTTACGGGACAACCCCCAGCATTTT | CASSLRDNPQHF | . | many | TRBJ1-5 | TRBV7-9
TGCAGTGCTAGAGAGATGGACATGGGGGATAATTCACCCCTCCACTTT | CSAREMDMGDNSPLHF | . | . | TRBJ1-6 | TRBV20-1
TGTGCCAGCAGTTCCTACCTAGCTTCAACCTACAATGAGCAGTTCTTC | CASSSYLASTYNEQFF | . | many | TRBJ2-1 | TRBV12-3/TRBV12-4
TGTGCCAGCAGCCTCCAGGGTGGGAACTCCTACGAGCAGTACTTC | CASSLQGGNSYEQYF | . | many | TRBJ2-7 | TRBV6-1
TGCAGTGCTAGGCCCAGCTACAATCAGCCCCAGCATTTT | CSARPSYNQPQHF | . | few | TRBJ1-5 | TRBV20-1
TGTGCCAGCAGGGCCCAGGGCTATCAGCCCCAGCATTTT | CASRAQGYQPQHF | . | many | TRBJ1-5 | TRBV6-1
TGTGCCATCTCCCTGTTGGGACAGGGCTACGAGCAGTACTTC | CAISLLGQGYEQYF | TRBD1 | many | TRBJ2-7 | TRBV12-3/TRBV12-4
TGCAGTGCTAGTGAAGGAGCCAGGACCGGGGAGCTGTTTTTT | CSASEGARTGELFF | . | many | TRBJ2-2 | TRBV20-1
TGCGCCAGCAGCTTCCGGGACAGGGGGGTCTCTGGGGCCAACGTCCTGACTTTC | CASSFRDRGVSGANVLTF | TRBD1 | many | TRBJ2-6 | TRBV4-1
TGTGCCATCAGTAACAGCGGGAGAAACAATGAGCAGTTCTTC | CAISNSGRNNEQFF | TRBD2 | many | TRBJ2-1 | TRBV10-3
TGCAGTGCTAGTCCTCAAATGGAGGGTGAAGCTTTCTTT | CSASPQMEGEAFF | . | many | TRBJ1-1 | TRBV20-1
TGCGCCAGCAGAGTACAGGGTTCCGGAAGGGTAGAGACCCAGTACTTC | CASRVQGSGRVETQYF | . | . | TRBJ2-5 | TRBV5-1
TGTGCCAGTAGAGTCAAAGGGGGCGTACAAGAGACCCAGTACTTC | CASRVKGGVQETQYF | TRBD1 | . | TRBJ2-5 | TRBV19
TGTGCCAGCAGCCATGGTGGGGCCATGAACACTGAAGCTTTCTTT | CASSHGGAMNTEAFF | . | many | TRBJ1-1 | TRBV14
TGTGCCAGCAGTTTTACGGGACAGGGGTTAAACGAGCAGTACTTC | CASSFTGQGLNEQYF | TRBD1 | . | TRBJ2-7 | TRBV28
TGTGCCAGCAGCCATCACCTCGGGACAGGGCACCGAGATACGCAGTATTTT | CASSHHLGTGHRDTQYF | TRBD1 | many | TRBJ2-3 | TRBV14
TGCGCCAGCAGCTTGGTAGACCGACACCTGGTATATACGCAGTATTTT | CASSLVDRHLVYTQYF | . | many | TRBJ2-3 | TRBV5-1